This TCR beta chain was documented in a study of shared clonotypes between healthy human individuals. About the study: The people who gave samples were two women and a few men aged 18 to 49. Broader study findings: Sampling included only blood; tissue repertoires likely differ.

V gave up 5 bases and J gave up 11 bases; unmatched junction bases: 16. Germline CDR1 is SGHTA and CDR2 is FQGNSA. The CDR3 has 15 amino acids. Approximately 300 ng DNA, some 30,000 T cell genomes, went into unsorted PBMC replicate PCRs. PBMC DNA, left unsorted, was sequenced on ten immunoSEQ deep assay plates. Libraries were prepared by immunoSEQ multiplex PCR; TCRdb keeps only in-frame clonotypes and omits some of them. This repertoire shows fewer than 500,000 clones, about 75% found once; its top ten account for around 12%. Note on this clone: What it binds is unknown.

The clonotype was recovered from a woman between 40 and 50 years old in good health. Some clones in this sample may be carry-over from other donors' samples. This chain connects TRBV7-2 to TRBJ1-1; 8 nucleotides align to TRBD1. Sequenced material: PBMCs. The CDR3 bases are TGTGCCAGCAGCACATGGGGGACCGGACAGGGAAAGGCTTTCTTT. This translates into CASSTWGTGQGKAFF.